These 12 T cell receptor beta chains were sequenced from one sample in a study of blood T cells in healthy people across ages. A sample-barcoded 5' primer and a J-beta primer mix were used in a second PCR of roughly 7 to 11 cycles. TCRdb fed the 5' RACE reads into MiXCR, producing one record per CDR3 protein. The table lists about 1,600,000 distinct CDR3 sequences, approximately 38% of them singletons. The material sequenced was blood. The source is a woman between 18 and 29 years old in good health.

The rearrangement joins TRBV27 to TRBJ1-4; maybe TRBD1 (6 bases). CDR1 is MNHEY and CDR2 is SMNVEV in the germline V gene (reference sequence). V was clipped by 5 bases and J by 3 bases, with 16 bases between them. This CDR3 region has 16 residues. CDR3 sequence: CASSPRQGRANEKLFF. In DNA, the CDR3 is TGTGCCAGCAGTCCACGCCAGGGGAGAGCTAATGAAAAACTGTTTTTT.

V gene TRBV5-8 combines with J gene TRBJ2-1, with D possibly being TRBD1 (6 bases). V lost 6 bases, J lost 4 bases, and 14 bases lay in between. Germline-derived CDR1 and CDR2 are SGHTS and YDEGEE. This CDR3 is built from 14 residues. Written as DNA, the CDR3 is TGTGCCAGCAATGGGGGCTCGACGTACAATGAGCAGTTCTTC. Translated, it gives CASNGGSTYNEQFF.

V usage is TRBV5-1 and J usage is TRBJ2-3; 10 bases line up with TRBD1. CDR3 length: 15 amino acids. Germline CDR1 is SGHRS and CDR2 is YFSETQ. Trimming took 5 bases from V and 4 from J; bases not matched to a gene: 7. The chain's CDR3 is CASSSGTGESDTQYF. The CDR3 DNA reads as TGCGCCAGCAGTTCCGGGACAGGGGAATCAGATACGCAGTATTTT.

This clonotype was counted between two and nine times. The chain uses TRBV9 and TRBJ2-7; TRBD2 aligns across 7 bases. Germline CDR1 is SGDLS and CDR2 is YYNGEE. Unmatched junction bases numbered 6, after V lost 0 bases and J lost 3 bases. The CDR3 is 15 amino acids. For the CDR3, the DNA is TGTGCCAGCAGCGTAGAGGGCGGGAGCAGCTACGAGCAGTACTTC. This translates into CASSVEGGSSYEQYF.

The table lists this clonotype with a few counts. CDR3 bases: TGTGCCAGCAGCCAAGAACCCGGGGTCCACTACACCTTC. Its translation is CASSQEPGVHYTF. This chain uses TRBV3-1 with TRBJ1-2; no definite D call. This CDR3 is built from 13 residues. From germline, CDR1 is LGHDT and CDR2 YNNKEL (reference sequence). V lost 0 bases and J 10 bases, leaving 12 bases between the germline ends. Looking up the rest from reference TRBV3-1 and TRBJ1-2 gives the full variable domain: DTAVSQTPKYLVTQMGNDKSIKCEQNLGHDTMYWYKQDSKKFLKIMFSYNNKELIINETVPNRFSPKSPDKAHLNLHINSLELGDSAVYFCASSQEPGVHYTFGSGTRLTVV.

This clonotype has a single count. The chain employs TRBV9 and TRBJ2-5, with D unclear. V lost 0 bases and J 5 bases, leaving 17 bases between the germline ends. The CDR3 consists of 16 residues. Germline V CDR1 and CDR2: SGDLS, YYNGEE. The CDR3 nucleotides are TGTGCCAGCAGCGTAGACCCCATAGGAACTCGGGAGACCCAGTACTTC. It encodes CASSVDPIGTRETQYF.

V and J are TRBV20-1 and TRBJ2-5; 8 nucleotides align to TRBD1. The CDR3 has 15 amino acids. Losses at the gene ends were 3 bases for V and 11 bases for J; bases not matched to a gene: 17. Germline assignment: CDR1 DFQATT and CDR2 SNEGSKA (reference sequence). CDR3 region: CSASSLQGAVGEQYF. The CDR3 DNA reads TGCAGTGCTAGTAGTTTGCAGGGGGCAGTCGGGGAGCAGTACTTC.

The chain couples TRBV9 to TRBJ1-2; D not resolved. Trimming left V 3 bases short and J 4 bases short, with 19 bases between. CDR3 length equals 16 residues. Germline CDR1 reads SGDLS; CDR2 reads YYNGEE. CDR3 in DNA: TGTGCCAGCAGCGAACAAGACTCGGCAGGCTCCTATGGCTACACCTTC. This translates into CASSEQDSAGSYGYTF. Together with reference TRBV9 and TRBJ1-2, the CDR3 gives the full variable domain: DSGVTQTPKHLITATGQRVTLRCSPRSGDLSVYWYQQSLDQGLQFLIQYYNGEERAKGNILERFSAQQFPDLHSELNLSSLELGDSALYFCASSEQDSAGSYGYTFGSGTRLTVV.

This clonotype was seen a few times. This chain links TRBV5-6 with TRBJ2-1, with D unresolved. The V end lost 5 bases, the J end lost 13 bases, and 13 bases lay between the germline ends. The CDR3 contains 11 residues. Germline V gene data show CDR1 as SGHDT and CDR2 as YYEEEE. CDR3 loop: CASSLSTSQFF. The CDR3 DNA follows: TGTGCCAGCAGTTTATCCACATCCCAGTTCTTC.

The chain links TRBV5-1 to TRBJ2-7; D is possibly TRBD2 (5 bases). In germline, CDR1 is SGHRS, CDR2 YFSETQ. The CDR3 has 15 residues. V was pared by 0 bases and J by 3 bases, with 13 bases between. CDR3 region: CASSLEPSRLYEQYF. The CDR3 nucleotides are TGCGCCAGCAGCTTGGAGCCTAGCCGGCTCTACGAGCAGTACTTC.

This clonotype was counted a single time. The rearrangement links TRBV27 to TRBJ2-7, with D tentatively TRBD2 (5 bases). Germline CDR1 and CDR2: MNHEY and SMNVEV (reference sequence). The CDR3 consists of 14 residues. V lost 4 bases and J 7 bases, leaving 17 bases between the germline ends. The CDR3 bases are TGTGCCAGCAGTTCGGGAATAATATTCTATGAGCAGTACTTC. Translated, it gives CASSSGIIFYEQYF.

This clonotype occurred a few times. The V and J genes are TRBV12-3 or TRBV12-4 and TRBJ2-5, with D perhaps given as TRBD1 or TRBD2 (5 bases each). This CDR3 spans 11 amino acids. Trimming stripped 5 bases from V and 13 bases from J, with 14 bases between. Written as DNA, the CDR3 is TGTGCCAGCAGTCTCGGGGCAGGCATGTACTTC. It is translated as CASSLGAGMYF.